This passage covers 27 T cell receptor beta chains from one sample sequenced in a study of T cell responses to AZD1222 COVID-19 vaccine. Assay used: immunoSEQ multiplex PCR; TCRdb lists only in-frame clones, some missing. The sample has 85,000 or so clones, around 83% seen once. The source was peripheral blood, collected 28 days after the second AZD1222 dose. The source of these receptors is an adult who received the AZD1222 COVID-19 vaccine.

The chain recombines TRBV3-1 (or the pseudogene TRBV3-2) with TRBJ2-7; D uncertain. Germline V gene data show CDR1 as LGHDT and CDR2 as YNNKEL (reference sequence). CDR3 length equals 11 residues. V lost 1 base to trimming and J lost 2 bases, with 0 bases between them. The CDR3 here is CASSQAYEQYF. The CDR3, as DNA: TGTGCCAGCAGCCAAGCCTACGAGCAGTACTTC.

The V call is TRBV4-2, the J call TRBJ2-7; 8 bases map to TRBD1. CDR1 is LGHNA and CDR2 is YNFKEQ in the germline V gene. The CDR3 sequence is 18 residues long. The ends lost 0 bases at V and 3 bases at J; junction bases unmatched: 13. The CDR3 region has the DNA TGTGCCAGCAGCCAAGATCTACCGACAGGGGTCAGCGACTACGAGCAGTACTTC. It codes for CASSQDLPTGVSDYEQYF.

This chain joins TRBV19 and TRBJ1-5; D not certain. The CDR3 has 13 amino acids. Between the trimmed V and J ends, which lost 5 bases and 1 base, there was a span of 6 bases. Looked up from germline, CDR1 is LNHDA and CDR2 is SQIVND (reference sequence). CDR3 in amino acids: CASSLDSNQPQHF. The DNA of the CDR3 is TGTGCCAGTAGTCTCGACAGCAATCAGCCCCAGCATTTT. The whole variable domain, remainder taken from reference TRBV19 and TRBJ1-5, is DGGITQSPKYLFRKEGQNVTLSCEQNLNHDAMYWYRQDPGQGLRLIYYSQIVNDFQKGDIAEGYSVSREKKESFPLTVTSAQKNPTAFYLCASSLDSNQPQHFGDGTRLSIL.

The chain uses TRBV6-1 and TRBJ2-7; 15 bases align to TRBD2. This CDR3 has 18 residues. Germline V gene sequence: CDR1 MNHNS, CDR2 SASEGT. V was pared by 4 bases and J by 7 bases, with 14 bases of the junction left unmatched. CDR3 protein: CASSVGSRTSGREGEQYF. The DNA for the CDR3 is TGTGCCAGCAGTGTTGGCAGTAGGACTAGCGGGAGGGAAGGGGAGCAGTACTTC.

The chain employs TRBV19 and TRBJ1-5; tentatively, D is TRBD1 (6 bases). The V gene's germline CDR1 is LNHDA and CDR2 SQIVND (reference sequence). Trimming shortened V by 7 bases and J by 3 bases, and 19 bases separated the two germline ends. The CDR3 is 16 amino acids. Here the CDR3 reads CASTSPPGHLNQPQHF. Here the CDR3 DNA reads TGTGCCAGTACCTCACCACCGGGACACCTCAATCAGCCCCAGCATTTT.

This clone was picked up a small number of times. CDR3 amino acids: CASRWGASNQPQHF. Here the CDR3 DNA reads TGTGCCAGCAGATGGGGGGCTAGCAATCAGCCCCAGCATTTT. The rearrangement links TRBV28 to TRBJ1-5; maybe TRBD1 (6 bases). Trimming cost V 6 bases and J 0 bases, with 9 bases left between them. Germline V gene sequence: CDR1 MDHEN, CDR2 SYDVKM. The CDR3 has 14 amino acids.

This clone was counted a single time. The chain has TRBV5-1 and TRBJ2-7, with 7 bases identical to TRBD1. The CDR3 extends over 14 amino acids. Per germline, CDR1 SGHRS and CDR2 YFSETQ. V shed 1 base, J shed 6 bases, and the junction held 7 bases outside the gene matches. The CDR3 spells CASSLMSGGGEQYF. CDR3 coding DNA: TGCGCCAGCAGCTTGATGTCAGGGGGTGGCGAGCAGTACTTC.

The rearrangement uses TRBV19 and TRBJ2-2; D is ambiguous. Trimming stripped 7 bases from V and 6 bases from J, with 6 bases between. The CDR3 extends over 11 amino acids. Germline-derived CDR1 and CDR2 are LNHDA and SQIVND (reference sequence). CDR3 in DNA: TGTGCCAGTACCATGGCCGGGGAGCTGTTTTTT. Protein: CASTMAGELFF. Complete variable domain (other parts from reference TRBV19 and TRBJ2-2): DGGITQSPKYLFRKEGQNVTLSCEQNLNHDAMYWYRQDPGQGLRLIYYSQIVNDFQKGDIAEGYSVSREKKESFPLTVTSAQKNPTAFYLCASTMAGELFFGEGSRLTVL.

This rearrangement joins TRBV3-1 (or the pseudogene TRBV3-2) to TRBJ2-7, with a tentative D call TRBD1 (6 bases). CDR3 length: 15 amino acids. Germline V gives CDR1 LGHDT, CDR2 YNNKEL (reference sequence). Trimming shortened V by 1 base and J by 4 bases, and 14 bases separated the two germline ends. Written as DNA, the CDR3 is TGTGCCAGCAGCCAAGCTCAGGGGAATCCTTACGAGCAGTACTTC. Translated, it gives CASSQAQGNPYEQYF.

V is TRBV6-5 and J is TRBJ1-1; maybe TRBD1 (5 bases). The CDR3 is 12 amino acids. Germline values: CDR1 MNHEY, CDR2 SVGAGI. V lost 2 bases and J lost 6, with 7 bases in between. This CDR3 is CASSYRGAEAFF. The CDR3 nucleotides are TGTGCCAGCAGTTACAGGGGTGCTGAAGCTTTCTTT.

V usage is TRBV6-5 and J usage is TRBJ2-7, with a weak D call TRBD2 (6 bases). The CDR3 is 12 amino acids. From germline, CDR1 is MNHEY and CDR2 SVGAGI. Trimming pared 9 bases from V and 2 bases from J, leaving 11 bases between. CDR3 sequence reads: CASRRGTYEQYF. CDR3 bases: TGTGCCAGTCGTCGGGGGACCTACGAGCAGTACTTC.

V usage is TRBV28 and J usage is TRBJ1-3, with D unclear. CDR1 and CDR2 from the germline V gene are MDHEN and SYDVKM. Trimming took 7 bases from V and 4 from J, leaving 8 bases between them. The CDR3 consists of 12 residues. The chain's CDR3 is CASTRVGNTIYF. Here the CDR3 DNA reads TGTGCCAGCACCCGGGTCGGAAACACCATATATTTT.

This clone was picked up a small number of times. The chain employs TRBV28 and TRBJ1-1, with D possibly being TRBD1 (6 bases). This CDR3 is built from 15 residues. The ends were cut back, 4 bases at V and 1 base at J, with 13 bases in the middle. Germline CDR1 reads MDHEN; CDR2 reads SYDVKM. The CDR3 loop is CASSSPGGANTEAFF. Here the CDR3 DNA reads TGTGCCAGCAGTTCTCCCGGGGGGGCGAACACTGAAGCTTTCTTT. The variable domain in full, with the rest retrieved from reference TRBV28 and TRBJ1-1, is DVKVTQSSRYLVKRTGEKVFLECVQDMDHENMFWYRQDPGLGLRLIYFSYDVKMKEKGDIPEGYSVSREKKERFSLILESASTNQTSMYLCASSSPGGANTEAFFGQGTRLTVV.

The genes are TRBV6-5 and TRBJ1-4; D perhaps matches TRBD1 (6 bases). Germline CDR1 reads MNHEY; CDR2 reads SVGAGI. The CDR3 runs to 15 residues. With 6 bases removed from V and 4 bases from J, the gap between germline ends came to 15 bases. The CDR3 DNA reads as TGTGCCAGCAGGCAAACCGGGACAAATAATGAAAAACTGTTTTTT. Its protein product is CASRQTGTNNEKLFF.

CDR3: CASSTEDRLATF. CDR3 DNA: TGTGCCAGTAGTACCGAGGACAGGCTGGCTACCTTC. The rearrangement links TRBV19 to TRBJ1-2; 7 bases line up with TRBD1. The CDR3 extends over 12 amino acids. Germline CDR1 is LNHDA and CDR2 is SQIVND (reference sequence). V shed 4 bases, J shed 14 bases, and the junction held 10 bases outside the gene matches. The full variable domain, in which reference TRBV19 and TRBJ1-2 provide the parts outside the CDR3, is DGGITQSPKYLFRKEGQNVTLSCEQNLNHDAMYWYRQDPGQGLRLIYYSQIVNDFQKGDIAEGYSVSREKKESFPLTVTSAQKNPTAFYLCASSTEDRLATFGSGTRLTVV.

This chain uses TRBV30 with TRBJ2-1, with 9 nucleotides matching TRBD1. This CDR3 spans 15 amino acids. Germline loops: CDR1 GTSNPN, CDR2 SVGIG (reference sequence). V shed 3 bases and J 3 bases; nucleotides not matched to a gene: 6. The CDR3 here is CAWRTGQGRYNEQFF. DNA for the CDR3: TGTGCCTGGAGGACGGGACAGGGTCGCTACAATGAGCAGTTCTTC. Based on the CDR3 plus reference TRBV30 and TRBJ2-1, the full variable domain is SQTIHQWPATLVQPVGSPLSLECTVEGTSNPNLYWYRQAAGRGLQLLFYSVGIGQISSEVPQNLSASRPQDRQFILSSKKLLLSDSGFYLCAWRTGQGRYNEQFFGPGTRLTVL.

The genes are TRBV18 and TRBJ1-1, with TRBD1 as a possible D gene (5 bases). This CDR3 contains 13 residues. Germline loops: CDR1 KGHSH, CDR2 LQKENI. The V and J ends lost 5 bases and 5 bases respectively, with 12 bases between them. CDR3 sequence reads: CASSEAGWTEAFF. DNA for the CDR3: TGTGCCAGCTCAGAGGCAGGGTGGACTGAAGCTTTCTTT.

This clone was picked up a small number of times. This sequence joins TRBV19 and TRBJ2-7, with D possibly being TRBD1 or TRBD2 (6 bases each). Trimming shortened V by 7 bases and J by 4 bases, and 17 bases separated the two germline ends. CDR3 length equals 14 residues. Per the germline V gene, CDR1 is LNHDA and CDR2 is SQIVND (reference sequence). The CDR3 here is CASTRGGGTYEQYF. The CDR3 DNA is TGTGCCAGTACCCGAGGAGGGGGGACTTACGAGCAGTACTTC.

The CDR3 DNA sequence: TGTGCCAGCAGTTTGGGGCAGGGACTTTCGTACGAGCAGTACTTC. Protein sequence: CASSLGQGLSYEQYF. This chain uses TRBV28 with TRBJ2-7; D is perhaps TRBD2 (6 bases). The CDR3 contains 15 residues. The germline V gene has CDR1 MDHEN and CDR2 SYDVKM. V lost 3 bases and J 4 bases, leaving 16 bases between the germline ends. Looking up the rest from reference TRBV28 and TRBJ2-7 gives the full variable domain: DVKVTQSSRYLVKRTGEKVFLECVQDMDHENMFWYRQDPGLGLRLIYFSYDVKMKEKGDIPEGYSVSREKKERFSLILESASTNQTSMYLCASSLGQGLSYEQYFGPGTRLTVT.

The rearrangement links TRBV28 to TRBJ1-1; no definite D call. This CDR3 has 13 amino acids. Trimming pared 8 bases from V and 0 bases from J, leaving 10 bases between. Germline CDR1 MDHEN, CDR2 SYDVKM. The CDR3 here is CASDGTMNTEAFF. DNA for the CDR3: TGTGCCAGCGATGGCACTATGAACACTGAAGCTTTCTTT.

This chain joins TRBV6-2 or TRBV6-3 and TRBJ1-6; D is perhaps TRBD1 (6 bases). This CDR3 spans 16 amino acids. CDR1 MNHEY and CDR2 SVGEGT come from the germline V gene. V dropped 4 bases and J dropped 7 bases, with 17 bases sitting between them. The CDR3 is CASSSNLRDKNSPLHF. Here the CDR3 DNA reads TGTGCCAGCAGTTCTAATCTCCGGGACAAGAATTCACCCCTCCACTTT.

The rearrangement links TRBV19 to TRBJ2-3, with 8 positions matching TRBD2. The CDR3 extends over 14 amino acids. The J segment lost 5 bases and the V segment lost 3 bases, leaving 4 bases of the junction unmatched. Per the germline V gene, CDR1 is LNHDA and CDR2 is SQIVND (reference sequence). The CDR3 bases are TGTGCCAGTAGTATTCAGCGGGGGTTAGATACGCAGTATTTT. This sequence encodes CASSIQRGLDTQYF.

The chain recombines TRBV5-1 with TRBJ2-1, with 8 bases matching TRBD2. This CDR3 comprises 15 residues. V shed 4 bases, J shed 2 bases, and the junction held 5 bases outside the gene matches. Germline V gene sequence: CDR1 SGHRS, CDR2 YFSETQ. DNA for the CDR3: TGCGCCAGCAGCACGACTAGCGAGCCCTACAATGAGCAGTTCTTC. Translated, it gives CASSTTSEPYNEQFF. The full variable domain, with the rest looked up from reference TRBV5-1 and TRBJ2-1, is KAGVTQTPRYLIKTRGQQVTLSCSPISGHRSVSWYQQTPGQGLQFLFEYFSETQRNKGNFPGRFSGRQFSNSRSEMNVSTLELGDSALYLCASSTTSEPYNEQFFGPGTRLTVL.

The rearrangement links TRBV6-5 to TRBJ2-1; D is ambiguous. The germline gives CDR1 MNHEY, CDR2 SVGAGI. This CDR3 contains 15 residues. Trimming shortened V by 3 bases and J by 0 bases, and 9 bases separated the two germline ends. CDR3 sequence: CASSYGEVSYNEQFF. The CDR3 DNA reads as TGTGCCAGCAGTTATGGGGAAGTCTCCTACAATGAGCAGTTCTTC.

The chain uses TRBV10-1 and TRBJ1-1; TRBD1 aligns across 7 bases. J lost 0 bases, V lost 9 bases, and 4 bases had no gene match. Germline assignment: CDR1 WNHNN and CDR2 SYGVQD (reference sequence). The CDR3 runs 13 residues. The CDR3 protein is CASTGVLNTEAFF. The CDR3 DNA reads TGCGCCAGTACAGGGGTTCTGAACACTGAAGCTTTCTTT.

This sequence joins TRBV19 and TRBJ2-3; D gene uncertain. The CDR3 runs 14 residues. Trimming removed 6 bases from V and 6 bases from J, with 16 bases in between. From germline, CDR1 is LNHDA and CDR2 SQIVND (reference sequence). This chain's CDR3 is CASRSTGPADTQYF. The CDR3, as DNA: TGTGCCAGTAGAAGTACCGGGCCCGCGGATACGCAGTATTTT.

The chain is built from TRBV10-2 and TRBJ1-1; the D gene is possibly TRBD1 (5 bases). CDR1 is WSHSY, CDR2 SAAADI, per germline. Between the trimmed V and J ends, which lost 2 bases and 5 bases, there was a span of 12 bases. CDR3 length: 14 amino acids. CDR3 DNA: TGCGCCAGCAGTGAGGATAGGGGAGGAACTGAAGCTTTCTTT. Translated: CASSEDRGGTEAFF.